These 22 T cell receptor beta chains were all obtained from the same sample, sequenced in a study of blood T cell repertoires in COVID-19 (dated by TCRdb to the early 2020s). The library was built by means of the immunoSEQ multiplex PCR assay. TCRdb took over this immuneACCESS table, retaining in-frame rearrangements with V and J assigned. Such tables are incomplete; in checked studies, under half of the missing clones stem from an unresolved V gene, and the remainder is unexplained. The table for this sample lists about 280,000 clones; roughly 87% of them were counted only once. 0.75% to 1% of the sample lies in the top ten. The sample was PBMCs or T cells enriched from blood (not recorded which). The receptors stem from a woman in her 30s who had recovered from COVID-19.

The rearrangement links TRBV28 to TRBJ1-2, with D tentatively TRBD1 (5 bases). The CDR3 is 13 amino acids. Trimming took off 8 bases at V and 4 bases at J, with 14 bases between the two ends. Per germline, CDR1 MDHEN and CDR2 SYDVKM. CDR3 protein: CASCVGGGYGYTF. CDR3 bases: TGTGCCAGCTGCGTGGGGGGAGGCTATGGCTACACCTTC.

CDR3 DNA sequence: TGTGCCAGCTCAACTACAGGGCTGGGCACTGAAGCTTTCTTT. It is translated as CASSTTGLGTEAFF. This chain uses TRBV18 with TRBJ1-1; perhaps TRBD1 as D (6 bases). Germline V gives CDR1 KGHSH, CDR2 LQKENI. The CDR3 contains 14 residues. V was clipped by 5 bases and J by 4 bases, with 14 bases between them. The full variable domain, with the rest looked up from reference TRBV18 and TRBJ1-1, is NAGVMQNPRHLVRRRGQEARLRCSPMKGHSHVYWYRQLPEEGLKFMVYLQKENIIDESGMPKERFSAEFPKEGPSILRIQQVVRGDSAAYFCASSTTGLGTEAFFGQGTRLTVV.

This chain joins TRBV10-1 and TRBJ1-1; 8 bases agree with TRBD1. The germline V gene encodes CDR1 WNHNN and CDR2 SYGVQD (reference sequence). The junction had 0 bases not matched to a gene; V was cut back by 6 bases and J by 0 bases. The CDR3 sequence is 13 residues long. CDR3 sequence reads: CASRGQVNTEAFF. The DNA for the CDR3 is TGCGCCAGCAGGGGACAGGTGAACACTGAAGCTTTCTTT.

The chain joins TRBV7-9 to TRBJ1-1, with D tentatively TRBD1 (6 bases). Germline CDR1 is SEHNR and CDR2 is FQNEAQ (reference sequence). V dropped 5 bases and J dropped 7 bases, with 14 bases sitting between them. There are 13 residues in the CDR3. The CDR3 sequence: CASSRGQLIEAFF. The CDR3 DNA reads TGTGCCAGCAGCCGCGGACAGTTAATTGAAGCTTTCTTT.

The chain couples TRBV3-1 (or the pseudogene TRBV3-2) to TRBJ2-1, with D maybe TRBD2 (5 bases). Trimming took 0 bases from V and 4 from J, leaving 13 bases between them. The CDR3 length is 16 residues. The germline V gene encodes CDR1 LGHDT and CDR2 YNNKEL (reference sequence). CDR3 loop: CASSQDLAPIYNEQFF. DNA for the CDR3: TGTGCCAGCAGCCAAGATCTAGCTCCCATTTACAATGAGCAGTTCTTC.

This chain uses TRBV29-1 with TRBJ1-2; the D is unclear. CDR3 size: 12 residues. Looked up from germline, CDR1 is SQVTM and CDR2 is ANQGSEA. The V and J ends lost 0 bases and 5 bases respectively, with 7 bases between them. The CDR3 nucleotides read TGCAGCGTTGAAGAGACCGGGTATGGCTACACCTTC. Translation: CSVEETGYGYTF.

The V gene is TRBV15, the J gene TRBJ1-1; 7 nucleotides align to TRBD1. Looked up from germline, CDR1 is LNHNV and CDR2 is YYDKDF (reference sequence). The CDR3 spans 13 residues. Germline trimming cut 5 bases from V and 1 base from J; bases unmatched to any gene: 1. CDR3 in DNA: TGTGCCACCAGCTACAGGGGGAACACTGAAGCTTTCTTT. Translation gives CATSYRGNTEAFF.

The rearrangement joins TRBV6-5 to TRBJ1-2, with D hard to call. V lost 6 bases and J lost 7, with 12 bases in between. The CDR3 runs to 12 residues. In germline, CDR1 is MNHEY, CDR2 SVGAGI. The CDR3, as DNA: TGTGCCAGCAGGGTCCCCGGCGGTGGCTACACCTTC. Translation gives CASRVPGGGYTF.

The J gene is TRBJ2-1, the V gene TRBV4-1, with D maybe TRBD2 (6 bases). The CDR3 is 17 residues long. The germline V gene encodes CDR1 MGHRA and CDR2 YSYEKL. Trimming left V 1 base short and J 4 bases short, with 17 bases between. CDR3 coding DNA: TGCGCCAGCAGCCAAGCCCCGACTAGGAACCTATACAATGAGCAGTTCTTC. Encoded protein: CASSQAPTRNLYNEQFF.

The genes are TRBV27 and TRBJ1-2, with D perhaps matching TRBD1 (6 bases). Trimming pared 10 bases from V and 3 bases from J, leaving 18 bases between. CDR1 is MNHEY and CDR2 is SMNVEV in the germline V gene (reference sequence). The CDR3 is 14 amino acids. The CDR3 is CAKNGGQRYYGYTF. The CDR3 nucleotides read TGTGCCAAAAACGGCGGACAGCGTTACTATGGCTACACCTTC.

The chain recombines TRBV28 with TRBJ2-7, with 10 bases matching TRBD2. This CDR3 comprises 14 residues. Trimming removed 11 bases from V and 1 base from J; junction bases left unmatched: 8. Germline CDR1 MDHEN, CDR2 SYDVKM. The CDR3: CAVQRGGRSYEQYF. The CDR3 DNA follows: TGTGCCGTGCAGCGGGGGGGCCGGTCCTACGAGCAGTACTTC.

V gene TRBV18 combines with J gene TRBJ2-7, with D perhaps TRBD1 (6 bases). This CDR3 has 15 residues. Trimming removed 3 bases at V and 0 bases at J, with 12 bases between. Germline CDR1 KGHSH, CDR2 LQKENI. The CDR3 here is CASSPGQGSSYEQYF. The CDR3 DNA is TGTGCCAGCTCACCGGGGCAGGGGTCCTCCTACGAGCAGTACTTC.

CDR3 protein: CASSSAGGLETQYF. DNA for the CDR3: TGTGCCAGCAGTTCGGCGGGAGGGCTGGAGACCCAGTACTTC. This sequence joins TRBV27 and TRBJ2-5; TRBD2 matches at 9 bases. The germline CDR1 and CDR2 sequences are MNHEY and SMNVEV (reference sequence). This CDR3 comprises 14 residues. J gave up 5 bases and V 4 bases, and 5 bases lay outside the gene matches.

The chain couples TRBV27 to TRBJ2-2; tentative D call: TRBD2 (6 bases). V dropped 5 bases and J dropped 6 bases, with 13 bases sitting between them. CDR1 MNHEY and CDR2 SMNVEV come from the germline V gene (reference sequence). The CDR3 is 14 residues long. The CDR3 bases are TGTGCCAGCAGTCCCCAGCGGGTGGCCGGGGAGCTGTTTTTT. This gives the protein CASSPQRVAGELFF.

This clone was seen a few times. The chain uses TRBV30 and TRBJ1-4; 12 bases match TRBD1. The CDR3 is 17 residues long. Germline CDR1 reads GTSNPN; CDR2 reads SVGIG (reference sequence). V shed 2 bases and J 5 bases; nucleotides not matched to a gene: 9. The CDR3 loop reads CAWSTWDRGLRNEKLFF. CDR3 coding DNA: TGTGCCTGGAGTACCTGGGACAGGGGGCTTCGCAATGAAAAACTGTTTTTT.

The V gene is TRBV7-2, the J gene TRBJ1-3; TRBD1 matches 7 bases. The CDR3 is 14 residues long. Losses at the gene ends were 6 bases for V and 5 bases for J; bases not matched to a gene: 7. CDR1 is SGHTA, CDR2 FQGNSA, per germline. Here the CDR3 reads CASRNRGERNTIYF. The CDR3, as DNA: TGTGCCAGCAGGAACAGGGGAGAAAGAAACACCATATATTTT.

The genes are TRBV12-5 and TRBJ1-1; TRBD1 aligns across 10 bases. V was pared by 4 bases and J by 6 bases, with 2 bases of the junction left unmatched. The CDR3 is 13 amino acids. Germline CDR1 reads LGHNT; CDR2 reads FRNRAP. DNA of the CDR3: TGTGCTAGTGGTTCAGGGACAGGGGCTGAAGCTTTCTTT. This gives the protein CASGSGTGAEAFF.

The rearrangement joins TRBV19 to TRBJ1-5; D unclear. V was cut by 2 bases and J by 2 bases, with 10 bases left in between. CDR3 length: 15 residues. The germline gives CDR1 LNHDA, CDR2 SQIVND (reference sequence). CDR3 sequence reads: CASSIKSTGNQPQHF. CDR3 nucleotides: TGTGCCAGTAGTATAAAGTCCACGGGCAATCAGCCCCAGCATTTT.

Only one count was recorded for this clone. This rearrangement joins TRBV19 to TRBJ1-3, with D uncertain. The V gene's germline CDR1 is LNHDA and CDR2 SQIVND (reference sequence). The CDR3 spans 13 residues. CDR3: CGARHVSGNTIYF. DNA for the CDR3: TGTGGCGCGCGACACGTCTCTGGAAACACCATATATTTT.

The chain recombines TRBV7-9 with TRBJ1-1; tentative D call: TRBD1 (5 bases). The germline V and J ends were trimmed by 1 base and 5 bases, with 11 bases remaining between them. Looked up from germline, CDR1 is SEHNR and CDR2 is FQNEAQ (reference sequence). There are 14 residues in the CDR3. The CDR3 region is CASSLVGVGTEAFF. In DNA, the CDR3 is TGTGCCAGCAGCTTAGTAGGGGTGGGAACTGAAGCTTTCTTT.

This chain joins TRBV2 and TRBJ2-1; 11 nucleotides align to TRBD2. The CDR3 consists of 16 residues. Germline assignment: CDR1 SNHLY and CDR2 FYNNEI. J lost 3 bases, V lost 6 bases, and 7 bases had no gene match. CDR3 loop: CASRLAGGSFYNEQFF. The CDR3 DNA is TGTGCCAGCAGGTTAGCGGGAGGGTCTTTCTACAATGAGCAGTTCTTC.

The chain joins TRBV5-1 to TRBJ2-5; TRBD1 agrees at 7 bases. This CDR3 has 17 residues. V dropped 3 bases and J dropped 1; count of bases not matched to a gene: 12. Per the germline V gene, CDR1 is SGHRS and CDR2 is YFSETQ. CDR3 protein: CASSSNPGTVRQETQYF. CDR3 nucleotides: TGCGCCAGCAGCTCCAACCCCGGGACAGTTCGCCAAGAGACCCAGTACTTC. The variable domain in full, completed from reference TRBV5-1 and TRBJ2-5, reads KAGVTQTPRYLIKTRGQQVTLSCSPISGHRSVSWYQQTPGQGLQFLFEYFSETQRNKGNFPGRFSGRQFSNSRSEMNVSTLELGDSALYLCASSSNPGTVRQETQYFGPGTRLLVL.